Following are 10 T cell receptor beta chains from one sample sequenced in a study of blood T cell repertoires in COVID-19. The assay was immunoSEQ multiplex PCR, and TCRdb's table has in-frame clones only and misses some. The table shows around 170,000 clones, with 80% occurring only once. The sample consisted of PBMCs or T cells enriched from blood (not recorded which). The receptors were sampled from a man aged 55 to 70 who had been exposed to COVID-19.

The CDR3, as DNA: TGTGCCACCAGTGATCGGGACTTTGGGGCCTCCTACAATGAGCAGTTCTTC. It specifies CATSDRDFGASYNEQFF. The chain is built from TRBV24-1 and TRBJ2-1; D perhaps matches TRBD2 (6 bases). The CDR3 runs 17 residues. V lost 3 bases and J lost 0, with 14 bases in between. Germline values: CDR1 KGHDR, CDR2 SFDVKD.

The chain is built from TRBV30 and TRBJ2-7, with D perhaps matching TRBD1 (5 bases). The CDR3 contains 12 residues. CDR1 is GTSNPN, CDR2 SVGIG, per germline (reference sequence). V dropped 5 bases and J dropped 7 bases, with 15 bases sitting between them. CDR3 nucleotide sequence: TGTGCCTGGGACGCAGGGTCCAGGGAGCAGTACTTC. It specifies CAWDAGSREQYF. Full variable domain (outside the CDR3, taken from reference TRBV30 and TRBJ2-7): SQTIHQWPATLVQPVGSPLSLECTVEGTSNPNLYWYRQAAGRGLQLLFYSVGIGQISSEVPQNLSASRPQDRQFILSSKKLLLSDSGFYLCAWDAGSREQYFGPGTRLTVT.

The chain couples TRBV2 to TRBJ2-1; 9 bases are shared with TRBD1. This CDR3 spans 13 amino acids. CDR1 and CDR2 from the germline V gene are SNHLY and FYNNEI. After removal of 6 bases from V and 10 bases from J, the junction contained 7 bases not matched to a gene. CDR3 sequence (DNA): TGTGCCAGCAGGAAGGACAGGGGAAGCGAGCAGTTCTTC. This encodes CASRKDRGSEQFF.

The chain couples TRBV19 to TRBJ1-5; D gene ambiguous. Germline CDR1 reads LNHDA; CDR2 reads SQIVND (reference sequence). The CDR3 is 16 amino acids. V lost 6 bases and J 0 bases, leaving 15 bases between the germline ends. CDR3 amino acids: CASSSLTSHSNQPQHF. Here the CDR3 DNA reads TGTGCCAGTAGCTCCTTAACAAGTCATAGCAATCAGCCCCAGCATTTT.

V usage is TRBV5-5 and J usage is TRBJ2-2, with 9 nucleotides matching TRBD1. V lost 3 bases and J lost 7; bases outside the gene matches: 16. CDR3 length equals 18 residues. Germline V gene data show CDR1 as SGHKS and CDR2 as YYEKEE (reference sequence). CDR3 in amino acids: CASSYSPGTGLIGGELFF. CDR3 DNA: TGTGCCAGCAGCTACAGCCCCGGGACAGGGTTAATCGGCGGGGAGCTGTTTTTT.

The gene calls are TRBV12-5 and TRBJ1-2; 11 nucleotides agree with TRBD1. With 0 bases clipped from V and 3 bases from J, the junction kept 3 bases outside the gene matches. This CDR3 is 16 amino acids long. Germline V CDR1 and CDR2: LGHNT, FRNRAP. The CDR3 coding sequence is TGTGCTAGTGGTTTGGTAGGGACAGGGGGATACTATGGCTACACCTTC. This codes for CASGLVGTGGYYGYTF.

In its sample, this clone was seen many times. The chain links TRBV5-1 to TRBJ1-2, with 11 bases lining up with TRBD1. The J segment lost 3 bases and the V segment lost 0 bases, leaving 4 bases of the junction unmatched. The germline CDR1 and CDR2 sequences are SGHRS and YFSETQ. This CDR3 has 16 amino acids. The CDR3 is CASSLAPGQGDYGYTF. The CDR3 region has the DNA TGCGCCAGCAGCTTGGCCCCGGGACAGGGGGACTATGGCTACACCTTC.

This chain connects TRBV19 to TRBJ2-7; D is possibly TRBD2 (5 bases). Germline V gene sequence: CDR1 LNHDA, CDR2 SQIVND (reference sequence). The length of the CDR3 is 13 residues. With 6 bases removed from V and 5 bases from J, the gap between germline ends came to 14 bases. CDR3 protein: CASRDWLLNEQYF. The CDR3 DNA follows: TGTGCCAGTAGGGACTGGCTCCTAAACGAGCAGTACTTC.

The gene calls are TRBV5-1 and TRBJ1-4; 11 nucleotides match TRBD1. CDR1 is SGHRS and CDR2 is YFSETQ in the germline V gene. The CDR3 consists of 15 residues. Trimming removed 4 bases from V and 3 bases from J; junction bases left unmatched: 2. The DNA for the CDR3 is TGCGCCAGCAGCCCGGGACAGGGGGCTAATGAAAAACTGTTTTTT. Its translation: CASSPGQGANEKLFF. Supplemented by reference TRBV5-1 and TRBJ1-4, the full variable domain reads KAGVTQTPRYLIKTRGQQVTLSCSPISGHRSVSWYQQTPGQGLQFLFEYFSETQRNKGNFPGRFSGRQFSNSRSEMNVSTLELGDSALYLCASSPGQGANEKLFFGSGTQLSVL.

This chain uses TRBV9 with TRBJ2-1, with 9 nucleotides matching TRBD2. V lost 0 bases and J lost 10; bases outside the gene matches: 11. Germline values: CDR1 SGDLS, CDR2 YYNGEE. This CDR3 comprises 16 residues. The CDR3 sequence is CASSVGDSGSWAEQFF. DNA of the CDR3: TGTGCCAGCAGCGTAGGGGATAGCGGGAGCTGGGCGGAGCAGTTCTTC.